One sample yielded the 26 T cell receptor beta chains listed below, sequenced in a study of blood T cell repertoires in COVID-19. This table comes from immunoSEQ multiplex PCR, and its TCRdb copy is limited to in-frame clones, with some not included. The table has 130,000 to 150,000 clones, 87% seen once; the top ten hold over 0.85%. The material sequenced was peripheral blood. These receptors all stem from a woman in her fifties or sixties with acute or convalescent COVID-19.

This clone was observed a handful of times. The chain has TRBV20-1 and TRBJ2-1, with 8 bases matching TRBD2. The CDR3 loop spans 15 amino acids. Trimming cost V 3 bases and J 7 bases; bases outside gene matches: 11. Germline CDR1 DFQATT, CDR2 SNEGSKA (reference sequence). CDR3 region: CSASVGGGPENEQFF. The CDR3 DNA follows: TGCAGTGCTAGTGTCGGCGGGGGGCCAGAAAATGAGCAGTTCTTC.

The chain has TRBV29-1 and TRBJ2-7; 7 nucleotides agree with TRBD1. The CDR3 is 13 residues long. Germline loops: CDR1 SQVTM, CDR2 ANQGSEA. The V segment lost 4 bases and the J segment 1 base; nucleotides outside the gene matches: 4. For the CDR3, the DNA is TGCAGCGTTGTCATGGACAGGTCCTACGAGCAGTACTTC. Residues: CSVVMDRSYEQYF.

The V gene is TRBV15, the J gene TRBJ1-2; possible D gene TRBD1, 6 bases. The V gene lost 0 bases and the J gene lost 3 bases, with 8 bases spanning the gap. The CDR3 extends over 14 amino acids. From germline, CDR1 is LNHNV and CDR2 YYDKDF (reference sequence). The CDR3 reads CATSRDRTDYGYTF. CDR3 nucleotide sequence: TGTGCCACCAGCAGAGATCGGACAGACTATGGCTACACCTTC.

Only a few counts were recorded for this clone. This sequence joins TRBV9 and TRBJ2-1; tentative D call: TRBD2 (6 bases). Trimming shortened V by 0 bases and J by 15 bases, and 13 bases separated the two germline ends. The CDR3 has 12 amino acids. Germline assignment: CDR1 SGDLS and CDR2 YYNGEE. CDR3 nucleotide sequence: TGTGCCAGCAGCGTAGGCGCGGGGAGGACGTTCTTC. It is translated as CASSVGAGRTFF.

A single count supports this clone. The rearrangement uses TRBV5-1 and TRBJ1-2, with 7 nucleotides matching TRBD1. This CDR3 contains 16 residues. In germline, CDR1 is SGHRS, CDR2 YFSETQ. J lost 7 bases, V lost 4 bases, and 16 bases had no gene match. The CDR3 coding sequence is TGCGCCAGCAGCGTACTGTACAGGGGCCCGGAGGGTGGCTACACCTTC. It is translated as CASSVLYRGPEGGYTF.

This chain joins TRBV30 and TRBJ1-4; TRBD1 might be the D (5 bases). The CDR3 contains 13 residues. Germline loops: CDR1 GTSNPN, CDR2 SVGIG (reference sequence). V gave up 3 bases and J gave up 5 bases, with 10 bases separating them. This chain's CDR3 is CAWRRKGNEKLFF. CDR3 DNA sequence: TGTGCCTGGAGACGAAAGGGGAATGAAAAACTGTTTTTT.

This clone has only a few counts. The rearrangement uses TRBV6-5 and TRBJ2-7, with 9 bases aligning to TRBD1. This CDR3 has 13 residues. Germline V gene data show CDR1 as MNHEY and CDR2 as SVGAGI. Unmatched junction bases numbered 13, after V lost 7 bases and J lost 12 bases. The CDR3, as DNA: TGTGCCAGCACCCCGGGACAGGGTGGTACTCGGTACTTC. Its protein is CASTPGQGGTRYF.

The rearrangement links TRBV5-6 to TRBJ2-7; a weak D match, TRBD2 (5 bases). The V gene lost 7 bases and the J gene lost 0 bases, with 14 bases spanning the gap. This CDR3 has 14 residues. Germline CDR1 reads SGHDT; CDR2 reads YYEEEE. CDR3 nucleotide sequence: TGTGCCAGCGGTAAAACTAGAGACTCCTACGAGCAGTACTTC. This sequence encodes CASGKTRDSYEQYF.

The CDR3 coding sequence is TGTGCCAGCAGTCATGGACAGGGATTGTACAATGAGCAGTTCTTC. Residues: CASSHGQGLYNEQFF. The gene calls are TRBV6-2 or TRBV6-3 and TRBJ2-1; 8 bases line up with TRBD1. Germline V gene sequence: CDR1 MNHEY, CDR2 SVGEGT. The CDR3 has 15 residues. The V segment lost 5 bases and the J segment 4 bases; nucleotides outside the gene matches: 7.

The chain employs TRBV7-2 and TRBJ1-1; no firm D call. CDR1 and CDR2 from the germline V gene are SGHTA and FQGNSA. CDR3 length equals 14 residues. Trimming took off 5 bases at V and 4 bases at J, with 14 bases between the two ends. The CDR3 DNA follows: TGTGCCAGCAGCGCGGGTGGTGGATTCACTGAAGCTTTCTTT. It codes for CASSAGGGFTEAFF.

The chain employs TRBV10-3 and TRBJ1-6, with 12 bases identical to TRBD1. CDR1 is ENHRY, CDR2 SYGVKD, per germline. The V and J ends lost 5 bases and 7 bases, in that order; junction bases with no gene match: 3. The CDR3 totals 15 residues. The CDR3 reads CAISRDRGQNSPLHF. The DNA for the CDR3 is TGTGCCATCAGTAGGGACAGGGGGCAGAATTCACCCCTCCACTTT.

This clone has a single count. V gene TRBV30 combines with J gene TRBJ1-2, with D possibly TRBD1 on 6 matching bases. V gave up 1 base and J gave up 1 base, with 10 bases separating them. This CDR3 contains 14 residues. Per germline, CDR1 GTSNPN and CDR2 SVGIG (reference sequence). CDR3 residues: CAWSGTAYNYGYTF. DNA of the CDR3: TGTGCCTGGAGTGGGACAGCTTATAACTATGGCTACACCTTC.

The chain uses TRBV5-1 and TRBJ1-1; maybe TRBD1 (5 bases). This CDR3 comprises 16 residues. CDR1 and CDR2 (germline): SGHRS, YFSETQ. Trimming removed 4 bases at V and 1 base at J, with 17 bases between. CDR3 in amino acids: CASSVNQGKPNTEAFF. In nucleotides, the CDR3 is TGCGCCAGCAGCGTGAACCAGGGTAAGCCGAACACTGAAGCTTTCTTT.

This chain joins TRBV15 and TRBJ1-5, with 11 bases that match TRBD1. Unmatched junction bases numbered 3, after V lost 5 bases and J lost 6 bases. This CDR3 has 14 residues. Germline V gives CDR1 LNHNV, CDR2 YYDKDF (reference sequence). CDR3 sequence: CATSPDRGRQPQHF. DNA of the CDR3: TGTGCCACCAGCCCGGACAGGGGGCGTCAGCCCCAGCATTTT.

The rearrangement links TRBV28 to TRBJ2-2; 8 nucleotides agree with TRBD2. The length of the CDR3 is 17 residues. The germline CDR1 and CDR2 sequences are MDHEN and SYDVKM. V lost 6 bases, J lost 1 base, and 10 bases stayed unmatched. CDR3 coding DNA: TGTGCCAGCAGACTAGTCGGGGGGGCCTTGAACACCGGGGAGCTGTTTTTT. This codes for CASRLVGGALNTGELFF.

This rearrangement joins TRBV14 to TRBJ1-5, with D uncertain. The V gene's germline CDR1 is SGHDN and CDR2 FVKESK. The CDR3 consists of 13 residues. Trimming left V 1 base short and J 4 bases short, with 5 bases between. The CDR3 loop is CASSQGRNQPQHF. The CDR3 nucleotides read TGTGCCAGCAGCCAAGGTAGAAATCAGCCCCAGCATTTT.

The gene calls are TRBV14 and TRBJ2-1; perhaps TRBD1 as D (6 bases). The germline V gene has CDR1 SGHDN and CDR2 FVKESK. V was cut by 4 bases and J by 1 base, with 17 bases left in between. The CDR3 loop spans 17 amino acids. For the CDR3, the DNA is TGTGCCAGCAGCCTAAGGGGAACAGGGAGTTCCTACAATGAGCAGTTCTTC. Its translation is CASSLRGTGSSYNEQFF.

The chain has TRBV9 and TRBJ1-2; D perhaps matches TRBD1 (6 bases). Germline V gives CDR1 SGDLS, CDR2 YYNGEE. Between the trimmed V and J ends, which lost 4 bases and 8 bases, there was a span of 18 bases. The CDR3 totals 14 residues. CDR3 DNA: TGTGCCAGCAGCCCGCTTAACCTCAGGGGAGGCTACACCTTC. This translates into CASSPLNLRGGYTF.

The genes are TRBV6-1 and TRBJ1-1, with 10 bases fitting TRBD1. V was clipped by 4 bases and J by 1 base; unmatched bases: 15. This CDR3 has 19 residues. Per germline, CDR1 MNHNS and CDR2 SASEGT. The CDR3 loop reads CASSGEPGQGNSANTEAFF. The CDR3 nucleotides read TGTGCCAGCAGTGGGGAACCGGGACAGGGGAATTCTGCGAACACTGAAGCTTTCTTT.

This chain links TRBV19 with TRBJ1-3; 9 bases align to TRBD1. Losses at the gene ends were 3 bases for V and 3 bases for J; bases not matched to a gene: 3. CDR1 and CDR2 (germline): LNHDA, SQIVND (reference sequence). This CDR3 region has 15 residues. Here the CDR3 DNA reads TGTGCCAGTAGTATGGGGACAGGGTATGGAAACACCATATATTTT. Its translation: CASSMGTGYGNTIYF.

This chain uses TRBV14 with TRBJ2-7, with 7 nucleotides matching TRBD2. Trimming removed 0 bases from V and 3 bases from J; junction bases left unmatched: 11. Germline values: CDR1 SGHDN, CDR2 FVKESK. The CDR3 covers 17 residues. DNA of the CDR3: TGTGCCAGCAGCCAAGATAGTCGCTGGAGGGAGGGCTACGAGCAGTACTTC. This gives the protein CASSQDSRWREGYEQYF.

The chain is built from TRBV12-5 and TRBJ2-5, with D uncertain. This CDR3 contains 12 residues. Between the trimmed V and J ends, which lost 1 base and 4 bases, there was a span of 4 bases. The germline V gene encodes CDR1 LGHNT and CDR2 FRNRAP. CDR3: CASGLARETQYF. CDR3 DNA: TGTGCTAGTGGTTTGGCTAGAGAGACCCAGTACTTC.

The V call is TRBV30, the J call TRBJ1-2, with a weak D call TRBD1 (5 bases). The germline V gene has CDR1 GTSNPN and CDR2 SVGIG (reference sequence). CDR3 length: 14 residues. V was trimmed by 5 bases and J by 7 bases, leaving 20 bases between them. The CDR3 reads CAWVRDFEALGYTF. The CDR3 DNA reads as TGTGCCTGGGTAAGGGACTTCGAAGCTCTTGGCTACACCTTC.

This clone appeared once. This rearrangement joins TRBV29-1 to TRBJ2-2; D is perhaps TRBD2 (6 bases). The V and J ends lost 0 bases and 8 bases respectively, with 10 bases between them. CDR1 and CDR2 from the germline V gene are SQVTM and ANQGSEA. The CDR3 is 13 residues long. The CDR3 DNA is TGCAGCGTTGAAGACCGCGCGGGGGGGGAGCTGTTTTTT. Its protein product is CSVEDRAGGELFF.

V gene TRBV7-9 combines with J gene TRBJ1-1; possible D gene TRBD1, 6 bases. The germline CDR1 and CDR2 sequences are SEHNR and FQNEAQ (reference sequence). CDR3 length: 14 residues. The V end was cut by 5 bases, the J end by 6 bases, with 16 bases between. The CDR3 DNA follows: TGTGCCAGCAGCCGGCGGCAGGGGATGGCTGAAGCTTTCTTT. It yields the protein CASSRRQGMAEAFF.

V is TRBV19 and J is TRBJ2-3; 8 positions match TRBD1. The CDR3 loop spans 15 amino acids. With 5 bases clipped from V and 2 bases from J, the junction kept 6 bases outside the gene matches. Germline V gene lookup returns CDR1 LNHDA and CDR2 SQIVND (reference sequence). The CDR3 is CASSRQGALTDTQYF. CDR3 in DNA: TGTGCCAGTAGTCGTCAGGGGGCACTCACAGATACGCAGTATTTT. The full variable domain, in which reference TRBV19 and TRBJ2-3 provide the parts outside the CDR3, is DGGITQSPKYLFRKEGQNVTLSCEQNLNHDAMYWYRQDPGQGLRLIYYSQIVNDFQKGDIAEGYSVSREKKESFPLTVTSAQKNPTAFYLCASSRQGALTDTQYFGPGTRLTVL.